This T cell receptor (beta chain) was profiled in a study of blood T cell repertoires in COVID-19. Study in general: T cells, B-cell-depleted T cells, or PBMCs provided the cDNA or gDNA that served as material.

Here immunoSEQ multiplex PCR was the method, and the copy in TCRdb shows in-frame clones only, minus some. The sample lists approximately 250,000 clones, about nine tenths occurring once. Germline CDR1 is SGDLS and CDR2 is YYNGEE. This CDR3 spans 14 amino acids. V was pared by 0 bases and J by 2 bases, with 8 bases between. J is TRBJ2-5 and V is TRBV9, with D possibly being TRBD2 (5 bases). Sequenced input: PBMCs or T cells enriched from blood (not recorded which). This clonotype was sampled from a woman younger than 45 with acute COVID-19. The CDR3 spells CASSVASRQETQYF. The DNA for the CDR3 is TGTGCCAGCAGCGTAGCTAGCAGGCAAGAGACCCAGTACTTC.